This T cell receptor (beta chain) was profiled in a study of identical twins. Addition of a universal primer site occurred through template switching, and cDNA carried unique molecular identifiers. In TCRdb, the 5' RACE reads were re-called with MiXCR into one record per CDR3 protein. The sample comprises approximately 670,000 distinct CDR3 sequences, around 6.1% of which are singletons, and under 2% rests with the top ten. This clonotype was counted between two and nine times. CDR3 length: 16 residues. Between the trimmed V and J ends, which lost 7 bases and 3 bases, there was a span of 19 bases. The sequence derives from a man aged 18 to 30 in good health. The sequencing input was naive T cells sorted from blood. The chain joins TRBV12-3 or TRBV12-4 to TRBJ2-1; D unresolved. CDR3 region: CASTHFINPFYNEQFF. For the CDR3, the DNA is TGTGCCAGCACCCACTTTATAAACCCCTTCTACAATGAGCAGTTCTTC.